These 2 T cell receptor beta chains share one sample of origin, sequenced in a study of monozygotic twins with inflammatory bowel disease. TCRdb reprocessed the 5' RACE reads and reports one entry per CDR3 protein, with no DNA. This listing includes approximately 390,000 distinct CDR3 sequences. Sequencing was performed on blood. These receptors were taken from a human donor with ulcerative colitis or Crohn's disease, or a healthy co-twin of an affected twin (not recorded which).

The chain combines TRBV6-5 with TRBJ2-7; there is no DNA to check the TCRdb D call of TRBD2. The CDR3 runs 15 residues. CDR1 is MNHEY, CDR2 SVGAGI, per germline. The CDR3 loop reads CASSYSGLAGYEQYF.

The chain carries TRBV20-1 and TRBJ2-1. CDR1 is DFQATT and CDR2 is SNEGSKA in the germline V gene (reference sequence). The CDR3 covers 14 residues. The CDR3 is CSGGEVSSYNEQFF.